These T cell receptor beta chains were read from a single sample in a study of response to subunit inactivated influenza vaccine. TCRdb re-called the RT-PCR reads through MiXCR, storing one row per CDR3 protein. The data hold around 580,000 distinct CDR3 sequences, with 12% to 15% observed a single time. The starting material was PBMCs from blood, obtained 11 to 12 days after vaccination. The source is a man in his fifties who received an inactivated influenza vaccine. CDR3s include the opening cysteine and the closing phenylalanine or tryptophan. D genes are given only for firm matches. Where a row states a size, it is once, few, many or the class of an expanded clone; other rows omit it.

CDR3 protein,CDR3 DNA,V gene,D gene,J gene,clone size
CASSLQGAGGNTEAFF,TGTGCCAGCAGCCTACAGGGGGCAGGGGGGAACACTGAAGCTTTCTTT,TRBV3-1,TRBD1,TRBJ1-1,few
CASSVAPGIGETQYF,TGTGCCAGCAGCGTAGCTCCGGGTATAGGCGAGACCCAGTACTTC,TRBV9,NA,TRBJ2-5,NA
CASSYFAMNTEAFF,TGTGCCAGCAGTTATTTCGCGATGAACACTGAAGCTTTCTTT,TRBV28,NA,TRBJ1-1,NA
CASGLIVGNTGELFF,TGTGCTAGTGGTTTAATAGTTGGTAACACCGGGGAGCTGTTTTTT,TRBV12-5,NA,TRBJ2-2,NA
CASSFSSVNEQFF,TGTGCCAGCAGTTTTTCATCTGTCAATGAGCAGTTCTTC,TRBV12-3/TRBV12-4,NA,TRBJ2-1,few
CASRQQGGGQPQHF,TGTGCCAGCAGACAACAGGGGGGAGGGCAGCCCCAGCATTTT,TRBV27,TRBD1,TRBJ1-5,few
CAWSTGTPYSPLHF,TGTGCCTGGAGCACCGGGACACCTTATTCACCCCTCCACTTT,TRBV30,NA,TRBJ1-6,few
CASSRRGQGPYEQYF,TGTGCCAGCAGCCGCCGGGGACAGGGGCCCTACGAGCAGTACTTC,TRBV14,TRBD1,TRBJ2-7,NA
CASSVGPLTGGTGELFF,TGTGCCAGCAGCGTAGGGCCCCTGACAGGGGGCACCGGGGAGCTGTTTTTT,TRBV9,TRBD1,TRBJ2-2,NA
CSVAGTGGLDTQYF,TGCAGCGTTGCTGGGACAGGGGGCTTAGATACGCAGTATTTT,TRBV29-1,TRBD1,TRBJ2-3,NA
CAISPKQGLNTGELFF,TGTGCCATCAGTCCGAAACAGGGTTTGAACACCGGGGAGCTGTTTTTT,TRBV10-3,NA,TRBJ2-2,few
CASSLSQGQNSPLHF,TGTGCCAGCAGTTTATCGCAGGGACAAAATTCACCCCTCCACTTT,TRBV28,NA,TRBJ1-6,few
CSATLGWEGRERNEQFF,TGCAGTGCGACTCTAGGGTGGGAGGGCCGAGAGAGAAATGAGCAGTTCTTC,TRBV20-1,TRBD2,TRBJ2-1,few
CSADGSGNTIYF,TGCAGCGCCGACGGCTCTGGAAACACCATATATTTT,TRBV29-1,NA,TRBJ1-3,NA
CASSVEAGGRETQYF,TGTGCCAGCAGCGTAGAAGCGGGGGGGCGAGAGACCCAGTACTTC,TRBV9,TRBD2,TRBJ2-5,NA
CASRPSMGAGGSYEQYF,TGTGCCAGCAGACCCTCGATGGGGGCGGGAGGCTCCTACGAGCAGTACTTC,TRBV6-1,TRBD2,TRBJ2-7,NA
CASSPQPSYEQYF,TGTGCCAGCAGCCCCCAACCCTCCTACGAGCAGTACTTC,TRBV7-9,NA,TRBJ2-7,NA
CASRIAGGRGETQYF,TGTGCCAGCAGGATAGCGGGAGGGCGGGGTGAGACCCAGTACTTC,TRBV7-2,TRBD2,TRBJ2-5,few
CASSLGDHSGETQYF,TGTGCCAGCAGTTTGGGAGACCACTCTGGGGAGACCCAGTACTTC,TRBV28,NA,TRBJ2-5,many
CASSAGDRGDTF,TGTGCCAGCAGTGCCGGGGACAGGGGGGACACCTTC,TRBV2,TRBD1,TRBJ1-2,NA
CASSLLAGKGNEQFF,TGCGCCAGCAGCTTGTTGGCAGGGAAAGGCAATGAGCAGTTCTTC,TRBV5-1,NA,TRBJ2-1,few
CASSYISTLSGVVSYNEQFF,TGTGCCAGCAGTTACATATCGACCTTATCCGGCGTCGTCTCCTACAATGAGCAGTTCTTC,TRBV6-2/TRBV6-3,NA,TRBJ2-1,NA
CSARVLEQGRLNTEAFF,TGCAGTGCTAGAGTCCTGGAGCAGGGGAGGTTGAACACTGAAGCTTTCTTT,TRBV20-1,NA,TRBJ1-1,few
CASSRGGGYTF,TGTGCCAGCAGTCGCGGGGGCGGCTACACCTTC,TRBV6-6,NA,TRBJ1-2,many
CAWSVLDAGRVF,TGTGCCTGGAGTGTTTTGGACGCTGGACGGGTCTTC,TRBV30,NA,TRBJ2-1,many
CASSRIGGRTSYNEQFF,TGTGCCAGCAGTCGCATAGGGGGGCGGACAAGCTACAATGAGCAGTTCTTC,TRBV6-2/TRBV6-3,NA,TRBJ2-1,few
CASSTLRTEKLFF,TGTGCCAGCAGCACCCTACGGACAGAAAAACTGTTTTTT,TRBV12-3/TRBV12-4,NA,TRBJ1-4,NA